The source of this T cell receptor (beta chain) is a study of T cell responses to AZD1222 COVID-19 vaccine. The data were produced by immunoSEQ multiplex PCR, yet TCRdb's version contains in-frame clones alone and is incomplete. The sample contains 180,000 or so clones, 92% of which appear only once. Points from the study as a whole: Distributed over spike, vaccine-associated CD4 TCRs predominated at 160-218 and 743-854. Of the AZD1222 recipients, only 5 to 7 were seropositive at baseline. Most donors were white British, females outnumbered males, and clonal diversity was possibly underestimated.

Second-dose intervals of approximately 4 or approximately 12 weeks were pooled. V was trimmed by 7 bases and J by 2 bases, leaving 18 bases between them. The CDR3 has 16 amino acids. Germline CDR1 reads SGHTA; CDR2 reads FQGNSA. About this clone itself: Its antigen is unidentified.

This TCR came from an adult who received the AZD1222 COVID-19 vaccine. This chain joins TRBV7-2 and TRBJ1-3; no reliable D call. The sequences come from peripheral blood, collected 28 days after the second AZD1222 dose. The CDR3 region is CASTYPQGRAGNTIYF. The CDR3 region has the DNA TGTGCCAGCACCTACCCCCAAGGGAGGGCTGGAAACACCATATATTTT.